Following are 14 T cell receptor beta chains from one sample sequenced in a study of somatic mutations in cytotoxic T cells in rheumatoid arthritis. Libraries were prepared by immunoSEQ multiplex PCR; TCRdb keeps only in-frame clonotypes and omits some of them. Here the sample spans some 16,000 clones, 60% to 80% being singletons. The sequencing sample was made of CD8+ T cells sorted from blood. The receptors were sampled from an adult with rheumatoid arthritis.

The V call is TRBV4-1, the J call TRBJ1-1, with a tentative D call TRBD1 (6 bases). V was pared by 0 bases and J by 1 base, with 12 bases between. There are 16 residues in the CDR3. Germline CDR1 MGHRA, CDR2 YSYEKL. CDR3 in DNA: TGCGCCAGCAGCCAAGAGACAGGACAGAGGAACACTGAAGCTTTCTTT. This translates into CASSQETGQRNTEAFF.

This chain uses TRBV5-4 with TRBJ2-1; D possibly matches TRBD1 or TRBD2 (5 bases each). The CDR3 runs 13 residues. Trimming removed 0 bases at V and 10 bases at J, with 11 bases between. CDR1 SGHNT and CDR2 YYREEE come from the germline V gene (reference sequence). Here the CDR3 DNA reads TGTGCCAGCAGCTTGGAGGGGACCGAGGAGCAGTTCTTC. Its translation is CASSLEGTEEQFF. The full variable domain, with the rest looked up from reference TRBV5-4 and TRBJ2-1, is ETGVTQSPTHLIKTRGQQVTLRCSSQSGHNTVSWYQQALGQGPQFIFQYYREEENGRGNFPPRFSGLQFPNYSSELNVNALELDDSALYLCASSLEGTEEQFFGPGTRLTVL.

This chain joins TRBV19 and TRBJ1-2; D gene ambiguous. The V gene lost 10 bases and the J gene lost 4 bases, with 16 bases spanning the gap. Germline-derived CDR1 and CDR2 are LNHDA and SQIVND (reference sequence). The CDR3 has 13 amino acids. CDR3 coding DNA: TGTGCCATTACGGGTCTCCTTTGCTATGGCTACACCTTC. Translation gives CAITGLLCYGYTF.

The genes are TRBV7-9 and TRBJ2-6; D uncertain. V lost 1 base and J lost 0, with 7 bases in between. Germline V gene lookup returns CDR1 SEHNR and CDR2 FQNEAQ (reference sequence). This CDR3 has 16 amino acids. CDR3 nucleotide sequence: TGTGCCAGCAGCTTAGAAGTAGTCTCTGGGGCCAACGTCCTGACTTTC. Encoded protein: CASSLEVVSGANVLTF.

This rearrangement joins TRBV7-9 to TRBJ2-1; TRBD2 matches at 11 bases. Unmatched junction bases numbered 7, after V lost 7 bases and J lost 5 bases. Germline CDR1 reads SEHNR; CDR2 reads FQNEAQ (reference sequence). CDR3 length: 15 residues. This CDR3 reads CASTDGTSGDNEQFF. The CDR3 nucleotides read TGTGCCAGCACAGACGGGACTAGCGGTGACAATGAGCAGTTCTTC.

V gene TRBV9 combines with J gene TRBJ2-2, with 8 bases lining up with TRBD1. After removal of 0 bases from V and 5 bases from J, the junction contained 9 bases not matched to a gene. This CDR3 is 17 amino acids long. Germline V gene lookup returns CDR1 SGDLS and CDR2 YYNGEE. The CDR3 nucleotides read TGTGCCAGCAGCGTAGTAGGAACAGGGGGAATTACCGGGGAGCTGTTTTTT. As protein: CASSVVGTGGITGELFF.

J is TRBJ2-7 and V is TRBV14; TRBD2 agrees at 9 bases. J lost 2 bases, V lost 2 bases, and 4 bases had no gene match. The CDR3 contains 15 residues. Germline V gene data show CDR1 as SGHDN and CDR2 as FVKESK. In DNA, the CDR3 is TGTGCCAGCAGCCAAAGGGCGGGAGGGCCCTACGAGCAGTACTTC. Translating gives CASSQRAGGPYEQYF.

V usage is TRBV7-9 and J usage is TRBJ2-3; 10 bases map to TRBD2. From germline, CDR1 is SEHNR and CDR2 FQNEAQ (reference sequence). Losses at the gene ends were 6 bases for V and 0 bases for J; bases not matched to a gene: 9. The CDR3 loop spans 17 amino acids. CDR3 region: CASSSPGLALSTDTQYF. As DNA, the CDR3 is TGTGCCAGCAGTTCCCCGGGACTAGCGCTAAGCACAGATACGCAGTATTTT.

The chain carries TRBV25-1 and TRBJ1-5, with D unclear. The germline CDR1 and CDR2 sequences are MGHDK and SYGVNS. The CDR3 extends over 13 amino acids. The V gene lost 4 bases and the J gene lost 6 bases, with 10 bases spanning the gap. CDR3 DNA: TGTGCCAGCAGTGGGGGATTGGGTCAGCCCCAGCATTTT. The encoded protein is CASSGGLGQPQHF.

The J gene is TRBJ1-2, the V gene TRBV2; no reliable D call. This CDR3 is built from 12 residues. In germline, CDR1 is SNHLY, CDR2 FYNNEI. Trimming left V 10 bases short and J 8 bases short, with 17 bases between. The CDR3 is CATQVPVGGYTF. For the CDR3, the DNA is TGTGCCACCCAAGTTCCTGTGGGCGGCTACACCTTC.

The chain has TRBV6-5 and TRBJ2-1, with 10 bases lining up with TRBD2. In germline, CDR1 is MNHEY, CDR2 SVGAGI. The CDR3 runs 16 residues. J lost 4 bases, V lost 0 bases, and 3 bases had no gene match. The CDR3 nucleotides are TGTGCCAGCAGTTACTCCGGACTAGCGGATTACAATGAGCAGTTCTTC. The encoded protein is CASSYSGLADYNEQFF.

The chain combines TRBV7-6 with TRBJ2-1, with D unresolved. This CDR3 has 12 amino acids. Germline V gene sequence: CDR1 SGHVS, CDR2 FNYEAQ. The V gene lost 8 bases and the J gene lost 5 bases, with 10 bases spanning the gap. The CDR3 DNA sequence: TGTGCCAGCTCCGGCGGAGACAATGAGCAGTTCTTC. Its translation: CASSGGDNEQFF.

CDR3 sequence reads: CASSVFREGEQYF. CDR3 DNA: TGTGCCAGCAGCGTCTTCCGGGAGGGCGAGCAGTACTTC. The rearrangement joins TRBV9 to TRBJ2-7, with TRBD2 matching 8 bases. CDR3 size: 13 residues. The junction had 4 bases not matched to a gene; V was cut back by 2 bases and J by 6 bases. Germline CDR1 and CDR2: SGDLS and YYNGEE. Full variable domain (outside the CDR3, taken from reference TRBV9 and TRBJ2-7): DSGVTQTPKHLITATGQRVTLRCSPRSGDLSVYWYQQSLDQGLQFLIQYYNGEERAKGNILERFSAQQFPDLHSELNLSSLELGDSALYFCASSVFREGEQYFGPGTRLTVT.

The chain uses TRBV6-4 and TRBJ2-7; 11 nucleotides line up with TRBD2. Germline-derived CDR1 and CDR2 are MRHNA and SNTAGT. V lost 7 bases to trimming and J lost 6 bases; unmatched junction nucleotides: 14. The CDR3 has 16 residues. The CDR3 coding sequence is TGTGCCAGCAACTCCACTAGCGGGAGTAGGATGGGCGAGCAGTACTTC. This sequence encodes CASNSTSGSRMGEQYF.